The 19 T cell receptor beta chains below were found in one sample sequenced in a study of cytomegalovirus exposure and HLA in healthy donors. The PCR was carried out with 60 Vbeta primers and 13 Jbeta primers. Assay: immunoSEQ multiplex PCR; the TCRdb copy retains only in-frame clones and omits some. Of roughly 110,000 clones listed, 71% are singletons. Input material: PBMCs. The source of these receptors is a female donor in good health and CMV-seronegative.

This rearrangement joins TRBV29-1 to TRBJ2-6; D possibly corresponds to TRBD2 (5 bases). This CDR3 contains 14 residues. The germline CDR1 and CDR2 sequences are SQVTM and ANQGSEA. V lost 6 bases and J lost 1, with 10 bases in between. DNA for the CDR3: TGCAGCGTCCGGGGAGAGTCTGGGGCCAACGTCCTGACTTTC. Translation: CSVRGESGANVLTF.

This clone was seen a few times. The chain joins TRBV2 to TRBJ2-3; 11 bases match TRBD2. The J segment lost 2 bases and the V segment lost 4 bases, leaving 14 bases of the junction unmatched. CDR3 length equals 19 residues. Germline CDR1 and CDR2: SNHLY and FYNNEI. The CDR3 bases are TGTGCCAGCAGTGCGACCCGACTAGCGGGATCCTCCACCACAGATACGCAGTATTTT. Translating gives CASSATRLAGSSTTDTQYF.

This chain links TRBV27 with TRBJ2-7, with D possibly TRBD1 on 6 matching bases. V was cut by 4 bases and J by 1 base, with 17 bases left in between. The germline gives CDR1 MNHEY, CDR2 SMNVEV (reference sequence). The CDR3 covers 16 residues. CDR3 amino acids: CASSSQRQVRSYEQYF. Here the CDR3 DNA reads TGTGCCAGCAGTTCTCAGAGACAGGTTCGGTCCTACGAGCAGTACTTC.

This clone was seen more than once but under ten times. The chain combines TRBV30 with TRBJ2-1, with 12 bases identical to TRBD2. The CDR3 consists of 13 residues. Germline V lookup: CDR1 GTSNPN, CDR2 SVGIG (reference sequence). With 2 bases clipped from V and 15 bases from J, the junction kept 8 bases outside the gene matches. The CDR3 region is CAWSTTSGRWLFF. CDR3 nucleotide sequence: TGTGCCTGGAGTACTACTAGCGGGAGGTGGCTGTTCTTC.

The V call is TRBV7-8, the J call TRBJ1-1; no clear D. Trimming pared 1 base from V and 0 bases from J, leaving 9 bases between. The CDR3 is made up of 15 amino acids. Germline V gene sequence: CDR1 SGHVS, CDR2 FQNEAQ. CDR3 loop: CASSLDPGMNTEAFF. The CDR3 bases are TGTGCCAGCAGCTTAGACCCAGGAATGAACACTGAAGCTTTCTTT.

In its sample, this clone was seen a few times. V and J are TRBV6-5 and TRBJ1-3, with unresolved D. Per germline, CDR1 MNHEY and CDR2 SVGAGI. V lost 0 bases, J lost 0 bases, and 9 bases lay in between. This CDR3 region has 16 residues. The CDR3 DNA reads as TGTGCCAGCAGTTACTCTCGCCCGAGCTCTGGAAACACCATATATTTT. It specifies CASSYSRPSSGNTIYF.

The chain uses TRBV15 and TRBJ1-2; 8 bases fit TRBD1. This CDR3 has 14 residues. The V gene's germline CDR1 is LNHNV and CDR2 YYDKDF (reference sequence). The trim removed 5 bases at V and 1 base at J, leaving 3 bases unmatched. Written as DNA, the CDR3 is TGTGCCACCAGCGGACAGGGCTTTAACTATGGCTACACCTTC. Protein: CATSGQGFNYGYTF.

The CDR3 coding sequence is TGTGCCAGCAGTCCCAGGTGGGACAGACAAGAGACCCAGTACTTC. The encoded protein is CASSPRWDRQETQYF. The chain employs TRBV27 and TRBJ2-5, with TRBD1 matching over 7 bases. CDR1 is MNHEY and CDR2 is SMNVEV in the germline V gene (reference sequence). This CDR3 is 15 amino acids long. The junction had 8 bases not matched to a gene; V was cut back by 5 bases and J by 2 bases.

The chain carries TRBV5-1 and TRBJ1-4; 7 bases are shared with TRBD1. The germline CDR1 and CDR2 sequences are SGHRS and YFSETQ. The CDR3 sequence is 14 residues long. With 2 bases clipped from V and 8 bases from J, the junction kept 6 bases outside the gene matches. The CDR3 DNA is TGCGCCAGCAGCTTAGGGGGCGGCTTGGAAAAACTGTTTTTT. This sequence encodes CASSLGGGLEKLFF. Combining the CDR3 with reference TRBV5-1 and TRBJ1-4 gives the whole variable domain KAGVTQTPRYLIKTRGQQVTLSCSPISGHRSVSWYQQTPGQGLQFLFEYFSETQRNKGNFPGRFSGRQFSNSRSEMNVSTLELGDSALYLCASSLGGGLEKLFFGSGTQLSVL.

The CDR3 sequence is CASSRRTGQGGEKLFF. DNA of the CDR3: TGTGCCAGCAGCCGGCGAACCGGACAGGGCGGGGAAAAACTGTTTTTT. The V and J genes are TRBV27 and TRBJ1-4; 8 nucleotides line up with TRBD1. CDR3 size: 16 residues. Germline CDR1 reads MNHEY; CDR2 reads SMNVEV (reference sequence). Trimming at V came to 6 bases and at J to 8 bases, leaving 14 bases not matched to a gene.

V and J are TRBV6-5 and TRBJ2-3, with D perhaps TRBD2 (6 bases). Germline-derived CDR1 and CDR2 are MNHEY and SVGAGI. V lost 4 bases and J lost 0, with 14 bases in between. CDR3 length: 16 amino acids. The chain's CDR3 is CASSSPSGPSTDTQYF. CDR3 DNA: TGTGCCAGCAGTTCTCCGAGCGGGCCAAGCACAGATACGCAGTATTTT.

This rearrangement joins TRBV14 to TRBJ1-1, with D possibly TRBD1 on 6 matching bases. The germline V and J ends were trimmed by 2 bases and 3 bases, with 10 bases remaining between them. This CDR3 is 14 amino acids long. Germline V gene sequence: CDR1 SGHDN, CDR2 FVKESK. In nucleotides, the CDR3 is TGTGCCAGCAGCCAAATGGACAGAGACACTGAAGCTTTCTTT. Its translation is CASSQMDRDTEAFF.

This clone was picked up one time. This sequence joins TRBV9 and TRBJ2-2; 9 bases align to TRBD2. The germline gives CDR1 SGDLS, CDR2 YYNGEE. V lost 4 bases and J lost 3; bases outside the gene matches: 19. The CDR3 spans 20 residues. CDR3 nucleotides: TGTGCCAGCAGCATCTCCCGGGACAGAAATAGCGGGAGCCACACCGGGGAGCTGTTTTTT. Protein: CASSISRDRNSGSHTGELFF. The complete variable domain, with remaining parts taken from reference TRBV9 and TRBJ2-2, reads DSGVTQTPKHLITATGQRVTLRCSPRSGDLSVYWYQQSLDQGLQFLIQYYNGEERAKGNILERFSAQQFPDLHSELNLSSLELGDSALYFCASSISRDRNSGSHTGELFFGEGSRLTVL.

The J gene is TRBJ1-5, the V gene TRBV28; D gene unclear. The CDR3 extends over 15 amino acids. Germline values: CDR1 MDHEN, CDR2 SYDVKM. V lost 3 bases, J lost 0 bases, and 9 bases lay in between. Here the CDR3 reads CASSFLLYSNQPQHF. The CDR3 DNA is TGTGCCAGCAGTTTCCTGCTCTATAGCAATCAGCCCCAGCATTTT. Drawing the rest from reference TRBV28 and TRBJ1-5, the complete variable domain is DVKVTQSSRYLVKRTGEKVFLECVQDMDHENMFWYRQDPGLGLRLIYFSYDVKMKEKGDIPEGYSVSREKKERFSLILESASTNQTSMYLCASSFLLYSNQPQHFGDGTRLSIL.

This clone has a handful of counts. The chain uses TRBV5-1 and TRBJ2-1; 10 bases agree with TRBD2. Unmatched junction bases numbered 4, after V lost 0 bases and J lost 7 bases. This CDR3 region has 15 residues. Germline V CDR1 and CDR2: SGHRS, YFSETQ. This CDR3 reads CASSLDLAGANEQFF. CDR3 sequence (DNA): TGCGCCAGCAGCTTGGACCTAGCGGGAGCGAATGAGCAGTTCTTC.

The rearrangement joins TRBV5-5 to TRBJ2-7; D uncertain. CDR3 length equals 12 residues. Deletions cut 2 bases from V and 3 bases from J, with 6 bases between. Germline CDR1 reads SGHKS; CDR2 reads YYEKEE (reference sequence). The DNA of the CDR3 is TGTGCCAGCAGCTTAACAAACTACGAGCAGTACTTC. This codes for CASSLTNYEQYF.

V usage is TRBV4-2 and J usage is TRBJ2-3; D possibly corresponds to TRBD2 (6 bases). Germline V lookup: CDR1 LGHNA, CDR2 YNFKEQ. V lost 2 bases and J 4 bases, leaving 10 bases between the germline ends. The CDR3 is 14 amino acids. CDR3 region: CASSQIGSADTQYF. CDR3 DNA sequence: TGTGCCAGCAGCCAAATCGGGAGCGCAGATACGCAGTATTTT.

The V and J genes are TRBV19 and TRBJ1-1, with TRBD1 matching 7 bases. Germline CDR1 LNHDA, CDR2 SQIVND (reference sequence). The V and J ends lost 6 bases and 3 bases, in that order; junction bases with no gene match: 4. This CDR3 region has 13 residues. The chain's CDR3 is CASSGTVDTEAFF. In nucleotides, the CDR3 is TGTGCCAGTAGCGGGACAGTCGACACTGAAGCTTTCTTT.

The chain combines TRBV28 with TRBJ2-5; D is perhaps TRBD1 (7 bases). The V gene's germline CDR1 is MDHEN and CDR2 SYDVKM. V shed 3 bases and J shed 0 bases, with 8 bases lying between them. The CDR3 extends over 14 amino acids. Written as DNA, the CDR3 is TGTGCCAGCAGTTTCAGGGGGGACCAAGAGACCCAGTACTTC. This translates into CASSFRGDQETQYF.